A selection of T cell receptor beta chains follows, all from one sample in a study of CD8 T cells in Susac syndrome. TCRdb recomputed calls from the immunoSEQ multiplex PCR reads with MiXCR, one row per CDR3 protein. Found here are about 250,000 distinct CDR3 sequences, around 93% of them singletons; the top ten hold about 0.071%. The sequenced material came from CD4+ T cells from PBMCs. These receptors all stem from a human donor with multiple sclerosis. CDR3s include the opening cysteine and the closing phenylalanine or tryptophan. Each record gives: clone size, J gene, CDR3 length, V gene, D gene, CDR3 DNA, CDR3 protein. D genes are given only for firm matches. Clone size is shown for a subset of rows, as once, few, many or a class of expanded clone.

>.|TRBJ2-7|12|TRBV7-9|.
TGTGCCAGCAGCTTAAACGGTTACGAGCAGTACTTC
CASSLNGYEQYF
>once|TRBJ2-1|15|TRBV20-1|TRBD2
TGCAGTGCTAGAGATCTACGGGGAGGGGTCAATGAGCAGTTCTTC
CSARDLRGGVNEQFF
>.|TRBJ1-1|13|TRBV20-1|TRBD1
TGCAGTGCTAGCAGGGGGCGAGACACTGAAGCTTTCTTT
CSASRGRDTEAFF
>.|TRBJ1-2|12|TRBV28|.
TGTGCCAGCAGGTTACAAGGACGGGGCTACACCTTC
CASRLQGRGYTF
>.|TRBJ1-2|13|TRBV2|.
TGTGCCAGCAGCTTCGACAGGTCTGGGGGCTACACCTTC
CASSFDRSGGYTF
>.|TRBJ1-1|15|TRBV11-2|.
TGTGCCAGCAGACGTTCTGCGGGGGCGTACACTGAAGCTTTCTTT
CASRRSAGAYTEAFF
>.|TRBJ2-1|15|TRBV7-9|.
TGTGCCAGCAGCTTAGATGGGGAGGCCTACAATGAGCAGTTCTTC
CASSLDGEAYNEQFF
>.|TRBJ2-3|15|TRBV2|.
TGTGCCAGCACCCTACTAGGGGTGGTCACAGATACGCAGTATTTT
CASTLLGVVTDTQYF
>once|TRBJ2-2|16|TRBV18|.
TGTGCCAGCTCACCGGGGAGCACCGGCCGGACCGGGGAGCTGTTTTTT
CASSPGSTGRTGELFF
>.|TRBJ1-4|15|TRBV7-9|.
TGTGCCAGCAGCACCCAACAGGACCCTAATGAAAAACTGTTTTTT
CASSTQQDPNEKLFF
>once|TRBJ1-2|13|TRBV2|TRBD1
TGTGCCGGCCTACAGGGGGCAGATTTCGGCTACACCTTC
CAGLQGADFGYTF
>once|TRBJ2-5|15|TRBV18|TRBD1
TGTGCCAGCTCACCACCAACAGGGGGCCGGAAGACCCAGTACTTC
CASSPPTGGRKTQYF
>once|TRBJ2-3|14|TRBV6-6|TRBD1
TGTGCCAGCAGTTCCGGGACAGGGGGGTCTGCGCAGTATTTT
CASSSGTGGSAQYF
>once|TRBJ2-5|13|TRBV12-3/TRBV12-4|.
TGTGCCAGCAGTTTTGACCCGGACCCGACCCAGTACTTC
CASSFDPDPTQYF
>.|TRBJ1-2|15|TRBV3-1|TRBD1
TGTGCCAGCAGCCAAGGGACAGGAGCTAACTATGGCTACACCTTC
CASSQGTGANYGYTF
>.|TRBJ1-1|13|TRBV19|.
TGTGCCAGTAGTATTGACAGAGACACTGAAGCTTTCTTT
CASSIDRDTEAFF
>.|TRBJ1-4|13|TRBV12-3/TRBV12-4|.
TGTGCCAGCGGATCGAGTACTAATGAAAAACTGTTTTTT
CASGSSTNEKLFF
>once|TRBJ2-3|16|TRBV4-1|TRBD1
TGCGCCAGCAGCCAAGATGGAACAGGGGTTCAAGATACGCAGTATTTT
CASSQDGTGVQDTQYF
>.|TRBJ2-1|15|TRBV7-9|.
TGTGCCAGCAGCTTACTGGGACCGACGATTAATGAGCAGTTCTTC
CASSLLGPTINEQFF
>once|TRBJ2-2|16|TRBV24-1|.
TGTGCCACCAGTGGTCAGGGTGATTGGCAGACCGGGGAGCTGTTTTTT
CATSGQGDWQTGELFF
>.|TRBJ2-4|17|TRBV15|.
TGTGCCACCAGCAGAGATCTGGGCGGACTAGCCAAAAACATTCAGTACTTC
CATSRDLGGLAKNIQYF
>.|TRBJ2-3|13|TRBV7-2|.
TGTGCCAGCGGGGGGCGACGGACAGATACGCAGTATTTT
CASGGRRTDTQYF
>.|TRBJ2-3|16|TRBV12-3/TRBV12-4|.
TGTGCCAGCAGTTTACAATGGGTAGTAGCTACAGATACGCAGTATTTT
CASSLQWVVATDTQYF
>.|TRBJ1-5|15|TRBV28|.
TGTGCCAGCAGAATAACAACACCATCCGGACAGCCCCAGCATTTT
CASRITTPSGQPQHF
>once|TRBJ2-5|14|TRBV7-9|.
TGTGCCAGCAGCTTAAAAAGGGGCCGGGAGACCCAGTACTTC
CASSLKRGRETQYF
>.|TRBJ1-5|13|TRBV9|.
TGTGCCAGCAGTGGGTCCTTAAATCAGCCCCAGCATTTT
CASSGSLNQPQHF
>.|TRBJ2-3|13|TRBV29-1|.
TGCAGCGTTGAAGACGGAGGCACAGATACGCAGTATTTT
CSVEDGGTDTQYF
>.|TRBJ2-6|17|TRBV15|TRBD1
TGTGCCACCAGCTCCTTGACAGGGTTGTCTGGGGCCAACGTCCTGACTTTC
CATSSLTGLSGANVLTF
>.|TRBJ1-5|14|TRBV28|TRBD1
TGTGCCAGCAGCCTACAGGGGTTTTATCAGCCCCAGCATTTT
CASSLQGFYQPQHF